The 7 T cell receptor beta chains presented below share a single source sample, sequenced in a study of blood T cell repertoires in COVID-19 (dated by TCRdb to the early 2020s). Preparation of the library involved the immunoSEQ multiplex PCR assay. In TCRdb, the immuneACCESS table is reduced to in-frame sequences with V and J assigned. These tables do not hold every clone; where another copy was compared, an unresolved V gene accounts for under half, and the others remain unexplained. This sample has around 380,000 clones in its table, and over 75% of those were observed once. The leading ten clones occupy roughly 1.4% of the sample. The source material was PBMCs or T cells enriched from blood (not recorded which). The origin of the receptors is a man aged 25-45 years who had recovered from COVID-19.

This chain joins TRBV9 and TRBJ2-5; 8 bases are a match to TRBD2. V dropped 7 bases and J dropped 2; count of bases not matched to a gene: 7. This CDR3 comprises 14 residues. CDR1 is SGDLS, CDR2 YYNGEE, per germline. The CDR3 DNA reads TGTGCCAGCGGTGGCGGGGGGACGCAAGAGACCCAGTACTTC. Protein: CASGGGGTQETQYF.

The chain recombines TRBV6-6 with TRBJ1-1, with 7 positions matching TRBD1. V shed 5 bases and J 0 bases; nucleotides not matched to a gene: 3. Germline V gives CDR1 MNHNY, CDR2 SVGAGI (reference sequence). The CDR3 has 14 residues. CDR3 sequence reads: CASSRGQLNTEAFF. The CDR3 DNA reads as TGTGCCAGCAGTAGGGGACAGTTGAACACTGAAGCTTTCTTT.

The rearrangement links TRBV5-1 to TRBJ2-3; 11 bases are shared with TRBD2. Germline-derived CDR1 and CDR2 are SGHRS and YFSETQ. The CDR3 extends over 16 amino acids. Germline trimming cut 3 bases from V and 4 bases from J; bases unmatched to any gene: 7. The CDR3 coding sequence is TGCGCCAGCAGCTCTCTCGGGACTAGCGGCCCAGATACGCAGTATTTT. Its protein is CASSSLGTSGPDTQYF.

This clone was counted once. This rearrangement joins TRBV12-5 to TRBJ2-3, with D tentatively TRBD2 (5 bases). CDR1 is LGHNT, CDR2 FRNRAP, per germline. The CDR3 spans 14 residues. The V end was cut by 1 base, the J end by 1 base, with 6 bases between. The CDR3 DNA sequence: TGTGCTAGTGGTTTGGCCGGGGGCACAGATACGCAGTATTTT. The encoded protein is CASGLAGGTDTQYF.

The genes are TRBV20-1 and TRBJ1-5; a possible D gene is TRBD1 (5 bases). The germline gives CDR1 DFQATT, CDR2 SNEGSKA (reference sequence). This CDR3 has 14 amino acids. V shed 3 bases and J shed 6 bases, with 15 bases lying between them. The CDR3 nucleotides are TGCAGTGCTAGTGGAGGCTCCCAGGGTCAGCCCCAGCATTTT. It codes for CSASGGSQGQPQHF.

The chain joins TRBV18 to TRBJ2-5; no definite D call. V lost 4 bases to trimming and J lost 5 bases, with 17 bases between them. Germline V CDR1 and CDR2: KGHSH, LQKENI. The CDR3 consists of 15 residues. In DNA, the CDR3 is TGTGCCAGCTCACTAGGAAGCGAAGGCTGGGAGACCCAGTACTTC. It yields the protein CASSLGSEGWETQYF.

A few counts support this clone. The chain combines TRBV10-3 with TRBJ2-3; D gene uncertain. The CDR3 is made up of 12 amino acids. The V end was cut by 7 bases, the J end by 0 bases, with 5 bases between. Germline CDR1 and CDR2: ENHRY and SYGVKD. The chain's CDR3 is CAIKTSTDTQYF. The CDR3 bases are TGTGCCATCAAGACTAGCACAGATACGCAGTATTTT.